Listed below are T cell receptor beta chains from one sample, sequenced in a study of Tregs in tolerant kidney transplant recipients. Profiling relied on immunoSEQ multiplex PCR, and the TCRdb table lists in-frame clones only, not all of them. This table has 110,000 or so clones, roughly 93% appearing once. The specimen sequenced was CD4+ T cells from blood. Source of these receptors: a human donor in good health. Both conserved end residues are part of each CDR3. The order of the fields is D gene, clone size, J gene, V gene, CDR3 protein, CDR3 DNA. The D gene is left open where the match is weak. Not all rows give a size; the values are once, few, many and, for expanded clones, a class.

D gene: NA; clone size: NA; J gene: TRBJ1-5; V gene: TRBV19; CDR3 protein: CASSIPVWGQPQHF; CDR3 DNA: TGTGCCAGTAGTATCCCCGTGTGGGGTCAGCCCCAGCATTTT
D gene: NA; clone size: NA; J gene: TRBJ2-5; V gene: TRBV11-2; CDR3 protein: CASTERSQETQYF; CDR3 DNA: TGTGCCAGCACCGAGAGGTCCCAAGAGACCCAGTACTTC
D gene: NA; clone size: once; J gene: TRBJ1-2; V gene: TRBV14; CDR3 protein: CASSQDWGAGYGYTF; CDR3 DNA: TGTGCCAGCAGCCAAGATTGGGGCGCCGGGTATGGCTACACCTTC
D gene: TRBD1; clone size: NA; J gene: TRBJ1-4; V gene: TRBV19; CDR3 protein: CASGDRGLAANEKLFF; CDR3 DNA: TGTGCCAGTGGGGACAGGGGGCTGGCAGCTAATGAAAAACTGTTTTTT
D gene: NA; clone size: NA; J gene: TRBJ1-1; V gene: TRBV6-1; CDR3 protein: CASRDRPNTEAFF; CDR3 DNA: TGTGCCAGCAGGGACCGCCCGAACACTGAAGCTTTCTTT
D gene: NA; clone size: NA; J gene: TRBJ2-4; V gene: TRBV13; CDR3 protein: CASSSYLVGAKNIQYF; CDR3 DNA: TGTGCCAGCAGCTCTTACCTCGTGGGGGCCAAAAACATTCAGTACTTC
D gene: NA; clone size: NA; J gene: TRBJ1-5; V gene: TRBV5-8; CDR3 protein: CASSFVRSGGYWSNQPQHF; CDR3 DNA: TGTGCCAGCAGCTTTGTCCGGTCAGGCGGTTATTGGAGCAATCAGCCCCAGCATTTT
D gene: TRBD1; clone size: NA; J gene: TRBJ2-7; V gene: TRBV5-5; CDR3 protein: CASSLPTGIDYEQYF; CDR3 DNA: TGTGCCAGCAGCTTACCGACAGGGATCGACTACGAGCAGTACTTC
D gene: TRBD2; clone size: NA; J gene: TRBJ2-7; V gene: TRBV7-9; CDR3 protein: CASSSRTSFGPYEQYF; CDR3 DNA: TGTGCCAGCAGCTCCAGGACTAGCTTCGGTCCCTACGAGCAGTACTTC
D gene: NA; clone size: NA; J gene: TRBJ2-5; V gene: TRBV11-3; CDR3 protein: CASSLGPTVEETQYF; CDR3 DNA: TGTGCCAGCAGCTTAGGACCGACAGTTGAAGAGACCCAGTACTTC
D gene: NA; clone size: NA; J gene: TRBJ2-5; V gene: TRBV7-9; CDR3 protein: CASSLVGTVGQETQYF; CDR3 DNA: TGTGCCAGCAGCTTAGTTGGGACGGTGGGACAAGAGACCCAGTACTTC
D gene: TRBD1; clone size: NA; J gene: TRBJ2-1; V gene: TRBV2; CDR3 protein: CARKRTGSYNEQFF; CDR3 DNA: TGTGCCAGGAAACGGACAGGGTCCTACAATGAGCAGTTCTTC
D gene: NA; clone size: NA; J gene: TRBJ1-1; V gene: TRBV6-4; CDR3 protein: CASGDSFPPGGRRNTEAFF; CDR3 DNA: TGTGCCAGCGGGGACTCTTTCCCTCCCGGGGGACGGAGGAACACTGAAGCTTTCTTT
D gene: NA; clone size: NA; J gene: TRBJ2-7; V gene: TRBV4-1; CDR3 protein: CASSQVGSEQYF; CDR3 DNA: TGCGCCAGCAGCCAAGTGGGGAGCGAGCAGTACTTC
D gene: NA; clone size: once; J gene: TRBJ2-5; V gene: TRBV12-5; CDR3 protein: CASGLVRQGETQYF; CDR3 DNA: TGTGCTAGTGGTTTGGTACGGCAGGGGGAGACCCAGTACTTC
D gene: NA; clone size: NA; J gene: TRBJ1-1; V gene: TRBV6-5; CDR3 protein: CASSYSTGSEAFF; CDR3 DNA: TGTGCCAGCAGTTACTCGACGGGGTCCGAAGCTTTCTTT
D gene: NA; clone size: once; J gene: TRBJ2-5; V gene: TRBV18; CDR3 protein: CASSPEEETQYF; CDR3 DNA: TGTGCCAGCTCACCAGAGGAAGAGACCCAGTACTTC
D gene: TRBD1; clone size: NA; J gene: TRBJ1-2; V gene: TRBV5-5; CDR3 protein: CASSLGQGDFYGYTF; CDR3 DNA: TGTGCCAGCAGCTTGGGACAGGGGGATTTCTATGGCTACACCTTC
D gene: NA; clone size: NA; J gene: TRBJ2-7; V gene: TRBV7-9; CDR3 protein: CASSLGGTESYEQYF; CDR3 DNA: TGTGCCAGCAGCTTAGGGGGAACCGAATCCTACGAGCAGTACTTC
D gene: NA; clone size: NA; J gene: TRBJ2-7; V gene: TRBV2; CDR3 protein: CASSVQGYEQYF; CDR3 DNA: TGTGCCAGCAGTGTACAGGGCTACGAGCAGTACTTC
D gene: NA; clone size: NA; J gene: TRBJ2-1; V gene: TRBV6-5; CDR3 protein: CASGDERRQFF; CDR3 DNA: TGTGCCAGCGGCGACGAGCGTAGGCAGTTCTTC
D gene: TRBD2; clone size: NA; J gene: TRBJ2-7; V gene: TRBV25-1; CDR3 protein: CASSESGRAPYEQYF; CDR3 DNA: TGTGCCAGCAGTGAAAGCGGGAGGGCGCCTTACGAGCAGTACTTC
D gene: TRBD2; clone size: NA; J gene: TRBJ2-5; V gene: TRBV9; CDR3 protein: CASSVGLAGTQYF; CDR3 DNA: TGTGCCAGCAGCGTAGGGCTAGCGGGGACCCAGTACTTC
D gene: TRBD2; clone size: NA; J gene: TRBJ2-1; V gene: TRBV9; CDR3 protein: CASSLLAGGLYNEQFF; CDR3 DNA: TGTGCCAGCAGCCTACTAGCGGGGGGGCTGTACAATGAGCAGTTCTTC
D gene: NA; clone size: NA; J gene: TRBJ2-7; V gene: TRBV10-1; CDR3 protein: CASSRTSAYEQYF; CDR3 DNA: TGCGCCAGCAGTAGGACATCTGCCTACGAGCAGTACTTC
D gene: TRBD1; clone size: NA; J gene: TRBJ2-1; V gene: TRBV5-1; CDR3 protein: CASSFHRDSYNEQFF; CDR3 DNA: TGCGCCAGCAGCTTTCACCGGGACAGCTACAATGAGCAGTTCTTC
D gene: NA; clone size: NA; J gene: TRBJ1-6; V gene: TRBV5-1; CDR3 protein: CASSLEGTYSPLHF; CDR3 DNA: TGCGCCAGCAGCTTGGAGGGTACTTATTCACCCCTCCACTTT
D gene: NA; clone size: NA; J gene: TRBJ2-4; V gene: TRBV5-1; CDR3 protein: CASTLEGPAAKNIQYF; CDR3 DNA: TGCGCCAGCACCCTCGAGGGGCCGGCAGCCAAAAACATTCAGTACTTC
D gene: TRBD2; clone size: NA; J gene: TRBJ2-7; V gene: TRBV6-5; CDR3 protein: CASRRTSGSYEQYF; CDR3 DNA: TGTGCCAGCCGCCGGACTAGCGGATCCTACGAGCAGTACTTC
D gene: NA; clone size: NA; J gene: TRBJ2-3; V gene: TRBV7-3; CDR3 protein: CASSPGTFTDTQYF; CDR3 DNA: TGTGCCAGCAGCCCCGGGACTTTCACAGATACGCAGTATTTT
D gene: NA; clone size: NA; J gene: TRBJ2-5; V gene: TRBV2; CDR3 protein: CASSQETQYF; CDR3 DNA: TGTGCCAGCAGTCAGGAGACCCAGTACTTC
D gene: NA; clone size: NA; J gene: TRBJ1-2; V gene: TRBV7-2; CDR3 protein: CASRLEGSNYGYTF; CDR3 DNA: TGTGCCAGCAGGTTAGAGGGGTCTAACTATGGCTACACCTTC
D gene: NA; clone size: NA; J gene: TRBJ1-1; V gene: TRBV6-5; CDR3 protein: CASSYDRGVTEAFF; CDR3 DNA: TGTGCCAGCAGTTACGATCGGGGTGTCACTGAAGCTTTCTTT
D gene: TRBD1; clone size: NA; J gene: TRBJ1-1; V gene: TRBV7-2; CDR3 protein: CASSLAGTGSGDTEAFF; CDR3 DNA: TGTGCCAGCAGCTTAGCGGGGACAGGGAGTGGAGACACTGAAGCTTTCTTT
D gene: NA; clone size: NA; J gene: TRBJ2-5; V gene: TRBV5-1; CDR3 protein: CASSLGGGTPGTQYF; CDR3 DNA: TGCGCCAGCAGCTTGGGAGGCGGGACACCGGGGACCCAGTACTTC
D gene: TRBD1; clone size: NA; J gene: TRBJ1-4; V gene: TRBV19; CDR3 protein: CASRGTGREKLFF; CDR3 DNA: TGTGCCTCCCGGGGGACAGGGAGGGAAAAACTGTTTTTT
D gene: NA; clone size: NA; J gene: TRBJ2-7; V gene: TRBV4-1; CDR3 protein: CASSSRVGPYEQYF; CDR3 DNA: TGCGCCAGCAGCTCCCGGGTAGGACCATACGAGCAGTACTTC
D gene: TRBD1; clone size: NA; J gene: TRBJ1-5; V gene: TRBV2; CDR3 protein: CASRRQGEQPQHF; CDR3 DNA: TGTGCCAGCAGGAGACAGGGGGAACAGCCCCAGCATTTT
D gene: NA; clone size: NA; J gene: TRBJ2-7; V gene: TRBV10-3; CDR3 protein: CAISDPPTGNEQYF; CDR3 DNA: TGTGCCATCAGTGACCCGCCCACAGGGAACGAGCAGTACTTC
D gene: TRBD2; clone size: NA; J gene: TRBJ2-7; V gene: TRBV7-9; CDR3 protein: CASGASGGAVEQYF; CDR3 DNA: TGTGCCAGCGGGGCTAGCGGGGGGGCGGTTGAGCAGTACTTC
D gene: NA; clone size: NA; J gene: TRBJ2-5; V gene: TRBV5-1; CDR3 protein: CASSLEGEETQYF; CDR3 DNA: TGCGCCAGCAGCTTGGAAGGGGAAGAGACCCAGTACTTC
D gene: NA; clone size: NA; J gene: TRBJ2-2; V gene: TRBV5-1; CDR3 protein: CASSGTPNTGELFF; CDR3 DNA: TGCGCCAGCAGCGGGACGCCGAACACCGGGGAGCTGTTTTTT
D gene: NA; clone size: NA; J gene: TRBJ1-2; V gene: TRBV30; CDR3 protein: CAWSVLQGVGYTF; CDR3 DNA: TGTGCCTGGAGTGTACTCCAGGGTGTAGGCTACACCTTC
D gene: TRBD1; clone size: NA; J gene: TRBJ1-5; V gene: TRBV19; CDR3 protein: CASSRYGTDISGNQPQHF; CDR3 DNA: TGTGCCAGTAGTAGATACGGGACAGATATCTCGGGCAATCAGCCCCAGCATTTT
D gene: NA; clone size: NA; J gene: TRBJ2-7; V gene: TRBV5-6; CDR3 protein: CASSRHRVYEQYF; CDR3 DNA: TGTGCCAGCAGCAGACACAGGGTTTACGAGCAGTACTTC